This is a list of T cell receptor beta chains from one sample in a study of T cell clonotyping in hematopoietic cell transplantation. Repertoires were generated with immunoSEQ multiplex PCR, while TCRdb's copy carries only in-frame clones and drops some. Of approximately 12,000 clones listed, nearly 90% are singletons. Material: PBMCs, obtained 100 days after allogeneic stem cell transplant. All receptors come from a female patient between 60 and 69 years old who had an allogeneic stem cell transplant from an unrelated donor, so the T cells may come from the graft donor. Some clones in this sample may be carry-over from other donors' samples. CDR3s include the opening cysteine and the closing phenylalanine or tryptophan. A D gene is named only where the DNA matches it firmly. Expanded clones get a size class; other rows say once, few or many, or leave the size out.

v_call	clone_size	d_call	j_call	cdr3_nt	cdr3_aa
TRBV7-8	NA	TRBD2	TRBJ2-7	TGTGCCAGCAGCCGCTCGACAGCGGGACCCTACGAGCAGTACTTC	CASSRSTAGPYEQYF
TRBV7-3	NA	NA	TRBJ2-3	TGTGCCAGCAGCCCGGACGGGGGGCGGACAGATACGCAGTATTTT	CASSPDGGRTDTQYF
TRBV28	NA	NA	TRBJ1-4	TGTGCCAGCAGGGCACGTGGGGCCGAAAAACTGTTTTTT	CASRARGAEKLFF
TRBV7-9	NA	TRBD2	TRBJ2-1	TGTGCCAGCAGCCATCGGGGGGATGGGAACTACAATGAGCAGTTCTTC	CASSHRGDGNYNEQFF
TRBV27	NA	NA	TRBJ2-3	TGTGCCAGCAGTCCGGGACTTCAAGATACGCAGTATTTT	CASSPGLQDTQYF
TRBV4-3	NA	NA	TRBJ1-4	TGCGCCAGCAGCCAAGACAGAAGCCCAACTAATGAAAAACTGTTTTTT	CASSQDRSPTNEKLFF
TRBV11-2	NA	TRBD2	TRBJ2-1	TGTGCCAGCAGCTTAAGGACTAGCGGCGATGAGCAGTTCTTC	CASSLRTSGDEQFF
TRBV4-3	NA	NA	TRBJ1-3	TGCGCCAGCAGCCAAGATCCCACCTCTGGAAACACCATATATTTT	CASSQDPTSGNTIYF
TRBV7-2	NA	NA	TRBJ1-5	TGTGCCAGCAGCCTCACGGGAGTCCAGCCCCAGCATTTT	CASSLTGVQPQHF
TRBV7-2	once	TRBD2	TRBJ2-5	TGTGCCAGCAACTATCTGGGACTAGCACTAGGGGCGACCCAGTACTTC	CASNYLGLALGATQYF
TRBV28	NA	NA	TRBJ2-2	TGTGCCAGCAGTTTCTTCTTTCAGGGCAACACCGGGGAGCTGTTTTTT	CASSFFFQGNTGELFF
TRBV11-2	NA	NA	TRBJ2-5	TGTGCCAGCAGCCCCCGGGGTTGGCCGCCCGAGACCCAGTACTTC	CASSPRGWPPETQYF
TRBV4-3	NA	NA	TRBJ2-1	TGCGCCAGCAGCCTCCTTTACGGGGGGCAGGACGATGAGCAGTTCTTC	CASSLLYGGQDDEQFF
TRBV27	NA	NA	TRBJ2-7	TGTGCCAGCAGTTTAGTCGGGGTTAAAAGTGACGAGCAGTACTTC	CASSLVGVKSDEQYF
TRBV7-2	once	TRBD2	TRBJ2-7	TGTGCCAGCAGCTTAGATAGCGGGAAGAGAGGCTACGAGCAGTACTTC	CASSLDSGKRGYEQYF
TRBV4-3	NA	NA	TRBJ2-7	TGCGCCAGCAGCCAAGAGGCGGACTCGACCTACGAGCAGTACTTC	CASSQEADSTYEQYF
TRBV4-3	NA	TRBD2	TRBJ2-5	TGCGCCAGCAGCCAAGATTTGGCTAGCGGACAAGAGACCCAGTACTTC	CASSQDLASGQETQYF
TRBV27	NA	TRBD2	TRBJ2-1	TGTGCCAGCAGTCCTCGACTAGCGGGAGAGACTGAGCAGTTCTTC	CASSPRLAGETEQFF
TRBV28	NA	NA	TRBJ2-1	TGTGCCAGCACCCCCGGGCGGAGCTCCTACAATGAGCAGTTCTTC	CASTPGRSSYNEQFF
TRBV5-6	NA	NA	TRBJ2-7	TGTGCCAGCAGCCTCAGGAACTCCTACGAGCAGTACTTC	CASSLRNSYEQYF
TRBV27	NA	NA	TRBJ1-1	TGTGCCAGCAGTTTATCGGGCGGGAACACTGAAGCTTTCTTT	CASSLSGGNTEAFF
TRBV7-3	once	NA	TRBJ2-2	TGTGCCAGCACCCTTTCGACAGGCTCGGACACCGGGGAGCTGTTTTTT	CASTLSTGSDTGELFF
TRBV7-8	NA	TRBD2	TRBJ2-1	TGTGCCAGCAGCTTAGTCAGGCTCCCGGGAGGTACCTACAATGAGCAGTTCTTC	CASSLVRLPGGTYNEQFF
TRBV30	NA	NA	TRBJ1-2	TGTGCCTGGAGTCAAAGGACAGACTATGGCTACACCTTC	CAWSQRTDYGYTF
TRBV4-3	NA	NA	TRBJ2-2	TGCGCCAGCAGCCAATCCCATATCAACACCGGGGAGCTGTTTTTT	CASSQSHINTGELFF
TRBV19	NA	NA	TRBJ2-3	TGTGCCAGTAGTATTAAGGGTATTAGCACGCAGTATTTT	CASSIKGISTQYF
TRBV4-1	NA	NA	TRBJ2-5	TGCGCCAGCAGCCAAGGGGGCTGGGAGACCCAGTACTTC	CASSQGGWETQYF
TRBV7-9	NA	NA	TRBJ2-7	TGTGCCAGCACTCCCCCCCGATCCTACGAGCAGTACTTC	CASTPPRSYEQYF